The 16 T cell receptor beta chains below were found in one sample sequenced in a study of lymphopenia after photon versus proton radiotherapy. Here immunoSEQ multiplex PCR was the method, and the copy in TCRdb shows in-frame clones only, minus some. The data contain about 16,000 clones, 70% to 90% of them singletons. This sample comprised peripheral blood, obtained from a patient treated with proton-based radiotherapy. The receptors shown here come from a man aged 65-85 years with pancreatic cancer.

The J gene is TRBJ1-4, the V gene TRBV19; tentatively, D is TRBD1 (6 bases). The V end was cut by 3 bases, the J end by 0 bases, with 20 bases between. The CDR3 length is 19 residues. Germline CDR1 and CDR2: LNHDA and SQIVND (reference sequence). The CDR3 DNA follows: TGTGCCAGTAGTATCTCATACAGGGCTAAAAATGCAACTAATGAAAAACTGTTTTTT. Translating it yields CASSISYRAKNATNEKLFF.

The chain uses TRBV27 and TRBJ2-5; D is unresolved. The V gene lost 2 bases and the J gene lost 7 bases, with 17 bases spanning the gap. CDR3 length: 15 amino acids. The germline V gene has CDR1 MNHEY and CDR2 SMNVEV (reference sequence). The CDR3 here is CASSLVRPPLGTQYF. The CDR3 bases are TGTGCCAGCAGTTTAGTTCGCCCACCTCTGGGGACCCAGTACTTC.

The chain uses TRBV19 and TRBJ1-5, with D possibly TRBD1 on 6 matching bases. The germline V gene encodes CDR1 LNHDA and CDR2 SQIVND (reference sequence). CDR3 length: 16 amino acids. V was pared by 5 bases and J by 8 bases, with 22 bases between. For the CDR3, the DNA is TGTGCCAGTAGTGGCCCCCAAAACAGGGAGTTTAAGCCCCAGCATTTT. Protein: CASSGPQNREFKPQHF.

This clone was observed a single time. This chain joins TRBV29-1 and TRBJ1-2; 10 bases fit TRBD1. V gave up 4 bases and J gave up 6 bases; unmatched junction bases: 8. The CDR3 consists of 14 residues. CDR1 is SQVTM, CDR2 ANQGSEA, per germline. The CDR3 loop is CSVAGDRGGDGYTF. The CDR3 DNA reads as TGCAGCGTTGCCGGGGACAGGGGAGGCGATGGCTACACCTTC.

In its sample, this clone was seen once. The rearrangement uses TRBV11-1 and TRBJ2-7, with D perhaps TRBD2 (6 bases). CDR1 is SGHAT, CDR2 FQDESV, per germline (reference sequence). The CDR3 is made up of 15 amino acids. With 0 bases removed from V and 3 bases from J, the gap between germline ends came to 12 bases. The CDR3 spells CASSLASEGGYEQYF. In DNA, the CDR3 is TGTGCCAGCAGCTTAGCCTCGGAGGGTGGCTACGAGCAGTACTTC.

This chain connects TRBV6-1 to TRBJ1-5; perhaps TRBD1 as D (5 bases). Trimming took off 6 bases at V and 4 bases at J, with 16 bases between the two ends. CDR3 length equals 15 residues. The germline V gene encodes CDR1 MNHNS and CDR2 SASEGT. Written as DNA, the CDR3 is TGTGCCAGCAGGAGGGACCTAACCAGTAATCAGCCCCAGCATTTT. Translation gives CASRRDLTSNQPQHF.

The chain joins TRBV6-1 to TRBJ2-7; 10 positions match TRBD1. V lost 11 bases, J lost 4 bases, and 8 bases stayed unmatched. From germline, CDR1 is MNHNS and CDR2 SASEGT. This CDR3 region has 13 residues. CDR3 sequence (DNA): TGTGCCGCGGAGGACAGGGGGATTTACGAGCAGTACTTC. Its translation: CAAEDRGIYEQYF.

This rearrangement joins TRBV14 to TRBJ2-1; TRBD2 matches 11 bases. Germline-derived CDR1 and CDR2 are SGHDN and FVKESK. The J segment lost 7 bases and the V segment lost 1 base, leaving 12 bases of the junction unmatched. The CDR3 length is 18 residues. For the CDR3, the DNA is TGTGCCAGCAGCCAAGCTTCAACAAGACTAGCGGGAAATAATGAGCAGTTCTTC. This sequence encodes CASSQASTRLAGNNEQFF. Supplemented by reference TRBV14 and TRBJ2-1, the full variable domain reads EAGVTQFPSHSVIEKGQTVTLRCDPISGHDNLYWYRRVMGKEIKFLLHFVKESKQDESGMPNNRFLAERTGGTYSTLKVQPAELEDSGVYFCASSQASTRLAGNNEQFFGPGTRLTVL.

In DNA, the CDR3 is TGCGCCAGCAGCTTGGCGAGGGGTATCGCTGAAGCTTTCTTT. This translates into CASSLARGIAEAFF. This chain connects TRBV5-1 to TRBJ1-1, with D perhaps matching TRBD1 (5 bases). The germline V and J ends were trimmed by 0 bases and 6 bases, with 12 bases remaining between them. The germline gives CDR1 SGHRS, CDR2 YFSETQ. CDR3 length: 14 residues.

The rearrangement uses TRBV7-8 and TRBJ1-2; a weak D match, TRBD1 (6 bases). Trimming shortened V by 5 bases and J by 4 bases, and 20 bases separated the two germline ends. The CDR3 is 16 residues long. Germline V gene lookup returns CDR1 SGHVS and CDR2 FQNEAQ. CDR3 protein: CASSPPRGAPGYGYTF. DNA for the CDR3: TGTGCCAGCAGCCCCCCTCGGGGGGCGCCGGGCTATGGCTACACCTTC.

The chain links TRBV11-1 to TRBJ1-1; D might be TRBD1 (6 bases). V lost 2 bases and J 3 bases, leaving 19 bases between the germline ends. Germline-derived CDR1 and CDR2 are SGHAT and FQDESV (reference sequence). The CDR3 totals 17 residues. CDR3 in amino acids: CASSLSIRAGVYTEAFF. The CDR3 DNA reads as TGTGCCAGCAGCTTATCTATACGGGCAGGGGTTTACACTGAAGCTTTCTTT.

The genes are TRBV30 and TRBJ2-5, with D possibly matching TRBD2 (6 bases). V was trimmed by 0 bases and J by 5 bases, leaving 13 bases between them. The CDR3 is made up of 14 amino acids. Germline CDR1 reads GTSNPN; CDR2 reads SVGIG (reference sequence). The CDR3 here is CAWSVQAGGETQYF. CDR3 coding DNA: TGTGCCTGGAGTGTACAGGCAGGAGGGGAGACCCAGTACTTC.

The J gene is TRBJ1-1, the V gene TRBV5-1, with TRBD1 as a possible D gene (5 bases). The germline V gene encodes CDR1 SGHRS and CDR2 YFSETQ. Trimming removed 2 bases from V and 0 bases from J, with 14 bases in between. The CDR3 totals 16 residues. For the CDR3, the DNA is TGCGCCAGCAGCTTATATTCCGGGACCCTGAACACTGAAGCTTTCTTT. This gives the protein CASSLYSGTLNTEAFF.

The rearrangement uses TRBV11-3 and TRBJ1-1; D gene unclear. V lost 2 bases and J lost 1, with 11 bases in between. CDR1 and CDR2 from the germline V gene are SGHNT and YENEEA. CDR3 length equals 15 residues. CDR3 residues: CASSLRLVTNTEAFF. The CDR3 bases are TGTGCCAGCAGCTTAAGGCTTGTCACGAACACTGAAGCTTTCTTT. The whole variable domain, remainder taken from reference TRBV11-3 and TRBJ1-1, is EAGVVQSPRYKIIEKKQPVAFWCNPISGHNTLYWYLQNLGQGPELLIRYENEEAVDDSQLPKDRFSAERLKGVDSTLKIQPAELGDSAVYLCASSLRLVTNTEAFFGQGTRLTVV.

In nucleotides, the CDR3 is TGTGCCAGTAGTATGGGCAGCGGGAGTAGCTATGAGCAGTTCTTC. Its translation is CASSMGSGSSYEQFF. V usage is TRBV19 and J usage is TRBJ2-1; 8 bases agree with TRBD2. CDR1 and CDR2 (germline): LNHDA, SQIVND (reference sequence). This CDR3 has 15 residues. The trim removed 3 bases at V and 8 bases at J, leaving 9 bases unmatched.

V gene TRBV4-2 combines with J gene TRBJ2-3, with TRBD2 matching over 10 bases. V gave up 1 base and J gave up 7 bases; unmatched junction bases: 8. Germline-derived CDR1 and CDR2 are LGHNA and YNFKEQ. This CDR3 is built from 16 residues. CDR3 amino acids: CASSQGTSGDGNTQYF. As DNA, the CDR3 is TGTGCCAGCAGCCAAGGAACTAGCGGGGACGGGAATACGCAGTATTTT.